This T cell receptor beta chain was recovered during a study of blood T cell repertoires in COVID-19. Study as a whole: The origin of the acute and convalescent COVID-19 samples was the United States, Italy and Spain.

V shed 3 bases, J shed 2 bases, and the junction held 9 bases outside the gene matches. The CDR3 spans 18 residues. Germline V gene data show CDR1 as SNHLY and CDR2 as FYNNEI. This table comes from immunoSEQ multiplex PCR, and its TCRdb copy is limited to in-frame clones, with some not included. Found here are some 130,000 clones, more than 60% of them singletons; the top ten hold 1.5% to 2%. This clone was seen repeatedly, ten times or more. Input material: peripheral blood. The receptor's source is a woman between 65 and 79 years old with acute or convalescent COVID-19. The chain is built from TRBV2 and TRBJ2-4, with TRBD2 matching 11 bases. The CDR3 region is CASSEVGLAGGTKNIQYF. DNA of the CDR3: TGTGCCAGCAGTGAGGTTGGGCTAGCGGGGGGAACCAAAAACATTCAGTACTTC.